This T cell receptor (beta chain) was retrieved from a study of quantifying T cell responses using KT2 cells. Study background: cDNA was made from DNase-treated RNA using alpha and beta constant primers. Under optimum conditions, T4 ligation efficiency was estimated at more than 8.5%.

General study findings and limits: At about one KT2 cell per 100,000 PBMC, KT2 sequences were still detected.

Concerning this clonotype: Antigen unknown.

The sample is PBMC spiked with counted cells of clone KT2. A single-stranded UMI oligo with SP2 sequence was ligated to cDNA 3' ends. First-round PCR used 4 cycles and beta primers RC1.1 and RC1.2 covering TRBC1 and TRBC2. Separate processing of TCR alpha and beta chains began at the second PCR. TCRdb re-analysed the UMI-ligation and nested PCR reads in MiXCR, keeping a single row per CDR3 protein. The repertoire has tens of thousands of distinct CDR3 sequences, about 9.3% of them found once; the top ten carry about 9.9%. Sequenced input: PBMCs spiked with cells of the T cell clone KT2. The source is a human donor.

CDR3 sequence: CSARLLQRDTEAFF. Written as DNA, the CDR3 is TGCAGTGCTAGACTACTGCAGCGGGACACTGAAGCTTTCTTT. This rearrangement joins TRBV20-1 to TRBJ1-1, with D unresolved. The CDR3 is 14 residues long. The V gene's germline CDR1 is DFQATT and CDR2 SNEGSKA (reference sequence). The ends were cut back, 2 bases at V and 3 bases at J, with 13 bases in the middle.